The sequence of this T cell receptor beta chain was determined in a study of radiation and T cells in renal cell carcinoma (TCRdb year 2020). For context, the study as a whole: TCR beta sequencing covered roughly 53 samples in total, comprising some 26 tumors and about 27 peripheral blood samples. Across all 50 or so samples, 4,016,671 unique CDR3 nucleotide sequences, encoding 2 million to 3 million unique CDR3 amino acid sequences, were identified. The final blood draw took place at 4 weeks after radiation, the same time as nephrectomy.

TCR beta libraries were generated from genomic DNA with the immunoSEQ kit, following the manufacturer's recommendations. To prepare the libraries, a first multiplex PCR with proprietary primers was run, followed by a second PCR that added unique barcodes, and a bead cleanup was done after each round. Each sample batch included a kit-provided positive control reaction and a negative control reaction. The final libraries were assessed on an Agilent 4200 TapeStation D1000 ScreenTape, pooled by volume, and quantified by qPCR. Sequencing was performed on an Illumina NextSeq500 using a MidOutput 150-cycle cartridge, with 156 Read1 cycles, 15 Index1 cycles, and the kit custom primers. The pooled library was loaded at 0.95 to 1 pM with around 20% PhiX control spiked in. In the paper's pipeline: Vendor-processed data were analyzed in R, and a clonotype was defined as all T cells sharing the same CDR3 nucleotide sequence. For clone abundance analyses, frequencies were normalized to the 10,000 most abundant clones per sample. Public T cell clones, which averaged fewer than five per sample, were removed prior to analysis. Tumor-enriched clonotypes and baseline blood-enriched clonotypes were defined as those with an abundance difference of at least 32-fold between compartments. Clonotypes expanded or contracted between blood time points were identified with a beta-binomial differential abundance model. Similarity between tumor and blood repertoires was quantified using the Baroni-Urbani and Buser coefficient, and groups were compared with two-tailed Wilcoxon tests in R. TCRdb retrieved this table from immuneACCESS and kept in-frame rearrangements only. Not all clones are present; in checked studies, unresolved V genes account for under half, and no reason is known for the remainder. The DNA gave D and trimming, while V, J and clone size come from that table. Here the sample has around 100,000 clones; 65% to 90% occur a single time. The ten largest clones add up to approximately 6.9% of the sample.

On this clone: The target of this receptor is not known. Within one base of it there is no much larger clone, and no base qualities were kept.

Trimming costs V 3 bases and J 8 bases, and their ends lie 7 bases apart. CDR1 is given as DFQATT and CDR2 as SNEGSKA, both from the germline V gene (reference sequence). Its CDR3 holds 10 amino acids, cysteine through phenylalanine. Of the read, only the CDR3 DNA is kept; its 30 bases are in frame from base 1. The investigation overall reported the following: Because pretreatment tumor biopsies were not available, the study could not determine whether clonotypes were already present within the tumor at baseline. Tracking of blood repertoire dynamics stopped at three to five weeks after treatment, with no follow-up past that point. Top tumor clonotypes rose in blood from baseline to 2 weeks post-radiation, then contracted by 4 weeks, suggesting transient expansion of tumor-resident clones. The single-armed trial design could not address effects of radiation dose or scheduling on the TCR repertoire.

The sample's time point label is to be understood as: blood 4 weeks post-SBRT, at nephrectomy. The treatment or condition label corresponds to: 15 Gy SBRT to primary tumor, nephrectomy 4 weeks later. Samples were obtained from a clinical trial, in which 15 Gy stereotactic body radiation therapy was delivered to primary renal cell carcinomas and nephrectomy was performed 4 weeks later. To follow tumor-enriched clonotypes, serial peripheral blood was collected from radiation-treated patients at baseline and at 2 weeks and 4 weeks after SBRT. Every patient's renal cell carcinoma showed clear cell pathology. Genomic DNA for TCR sequencing was prepared using the QIAamp DNA Blood Mini Kit (Qiagen). Samples were included in the analyses only if all quality control checks were passed.

The V and J segments used are TRBV20-1 and TRBJ1-2; no D gene can be assigned with confidence. The starting material was blood, obtained from a patient whose treatment included radiotherapy and nephrectomy. This sequence originates from a man in his fifties or sixties with renal cell carcinoma. The CDR3 reads CSASAEGYTF. The base sequence is TGCAGTGCTAGTGCCGAGGGCTACACCTTC.